This T cell receptor (beta chain) is drawn from a study of Graves' ophthalmopathy and Graves' hyperthyroidism. Regarding the study as a whole: A classifier, a 13-signature model, separated ophthalmopathy from stable hyperthyroidism with more than 85% sensitivity and less than 83% specificity. Blood also contained most of the expanded thyroid clonotypes above 0.001 frequency.

Trimming shortened V by 5 bases and J by 4 bases, and 11 bases separated the two germline ends. The CDR3 spans 14 residues. This clonotype showed up many times. Antigen specificity is unknown. Using RNA transcripts, the TCR beta CDR3 regions were amplified. In the first round, RT-PCR was carried out with HTBI primers, and a multiplex PCR formed the second round. TCRdb re-called the multiplex PCR reads through MiXCR, storing one row per CDR3 protein. The table shows about 660,000 distinct CDR3 sequences, with about 40% occurring only once. The chain has TRBV12-3 or TRBV12-4 and TRBJ2-2; D may correspond to TRBD1 or TRBD2 (5 bases each). The receptor was derived from an adult man with Graves' ophthalmopathy. The material sequenced was peripheral blood. CDR3 coding DNA: TGTGCCAGCAGTCCCCGGGGACCCACCGGGGAGCTGTTTTTT. It specifies CASSPRGPTGELFF.